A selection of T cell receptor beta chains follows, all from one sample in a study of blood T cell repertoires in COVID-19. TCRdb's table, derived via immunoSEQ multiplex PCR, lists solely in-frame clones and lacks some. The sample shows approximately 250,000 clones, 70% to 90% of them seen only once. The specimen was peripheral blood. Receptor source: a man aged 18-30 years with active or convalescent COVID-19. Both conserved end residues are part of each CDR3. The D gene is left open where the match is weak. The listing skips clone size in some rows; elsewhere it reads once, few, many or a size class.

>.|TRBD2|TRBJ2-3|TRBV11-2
TGTGCCAGCAGCCCCGGGACTAGCGGGAGGAGCACAGATACGCAGTATTTT
CASSPGTSGRSTDTQYF
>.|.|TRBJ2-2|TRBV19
TGTGCCAGTATGATGGGGAGCGGGGAGCTGTTTTTT
CASMMGSGELFF
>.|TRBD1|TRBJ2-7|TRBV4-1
TGCGCCAGCAGCCAGCTACCGCCGGGACAGGGGGCCGACGAGCAGTACTTC
CASSQLPPGQGADEQYF
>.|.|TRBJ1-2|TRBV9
TGTGCCAGCAGCGTAGGGGGGGAAGGTGGCTACACCTTC
CASSVGGEGGYTF
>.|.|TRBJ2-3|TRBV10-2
TGCGCCAGCAGTGATGCTAGGGATACGCAGTATTTT
CASSDARDTQYF
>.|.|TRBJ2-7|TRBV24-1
TGTGCCATAGCGAACGGCTACGAGCAGTACTTC
CAIANGYEQYF
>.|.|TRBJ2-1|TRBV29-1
TGCAGCGTTGAGGCCGGGGGGCGTGAGCAGTTCTTC
CSVEAGGREQFF
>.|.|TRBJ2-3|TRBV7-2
TGTGCCAGCAGCTTAGCCCCCGGGGATACGCAGTATTTT
CASSLAPGDTQYF
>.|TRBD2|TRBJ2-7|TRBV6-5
TGTGCCAGCAGTTCCGGGACTATTCTCCACGAGCAGTACTTC
CASSSGTILHEQYF
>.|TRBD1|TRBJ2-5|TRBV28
TGTGCCAGCAGTTTAGACGGGACAGGGCAAGAGACCCAGTACTTC
CASSLDGTGQETQYF
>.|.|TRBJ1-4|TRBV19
TGTGCCAGTAGTATAGATCGCGGCATCGAGGTGTTTTTT
CASSIDRGIEVFF
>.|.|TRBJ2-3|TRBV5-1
TGCGCCAGCAGCTTGGATTCCGGGACAGATACGCAGTATTTT
CASSLDSGTDTQYF
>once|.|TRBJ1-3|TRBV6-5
TGTGCCAGCTACCGAGGCGGAGACTCTGGAAACACCATATATTTT
CASYRGGDSGNTIYF
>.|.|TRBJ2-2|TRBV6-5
TGTGCCAGCAAAAGCCAGGGCGCGGCTGCCGGGGAGCTGTTTTTT
CASKSQGAAAGELFF
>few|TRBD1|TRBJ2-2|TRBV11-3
TGTGCCAGCAGCCCTACGGACAGGGCGAACACCGGGGAGCTGTTTTTT
CASSPTDRANTGELFF
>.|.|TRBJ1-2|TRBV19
TGTGCCAGTAGCGGCGGGGATGCCGGCGGCTACACCTTC
CASSGGDAGGYTF
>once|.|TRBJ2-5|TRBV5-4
TGTGCCAGCAGCTTTCCAGGGGCCCAAGAGACCCAGTACTTC
CASSFPGAQETQYF
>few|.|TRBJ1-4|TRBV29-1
TGCAGCGTTGAAGGACAGACATTTAATGAAAAACTGTTTTTT
CSVEGQTFNEKLFF
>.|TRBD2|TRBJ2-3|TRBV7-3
TGTGCCAGCAGCCAGACTAGCGGGGTTCAAGATACGCAGTATTTT
CASSQTSGVQDTQYF
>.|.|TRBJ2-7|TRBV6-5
TGTGCCAGCGTGGGGGGAATAACCTACGAGCAGTACTTC
CASVGGITYEQYF
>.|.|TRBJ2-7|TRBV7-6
TGTGCCAGCAGCTTAGCCTATCGGGGTCAAAGCTCCTACGAGCAGTACTTC
CASSLAYRGQSSYEQYF
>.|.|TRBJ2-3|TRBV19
TGTGCCAGTAGTAACAGGGCGCGAGATACGCAGTATTTT
CASSNRARDTQYF
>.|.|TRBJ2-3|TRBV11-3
TGTGCCAGCAGCTTCCGCGACAGACAATTCACAGATACGCAGTATTTT
CASSFRDRQFTDTQYF
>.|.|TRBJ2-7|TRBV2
TGTGCCAGCATCCGGGGGAACAAAGAGCAGTACTTC
CASIRGNKEQYF
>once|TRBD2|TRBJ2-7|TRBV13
TGTGCCAGCAGCGAAGGGACTACTTCCTACGAGCAGTACTTC
CASSEGTTSYEQYF
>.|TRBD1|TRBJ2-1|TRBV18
TGTGCCAGCTCACCGGGGACAGTCTCCTACAATGAGCAGTTCTTC
CASSPGTVSYNEQFF
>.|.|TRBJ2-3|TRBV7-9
TGTGCCAGCAGCTTCCAGGCTAGCACAGATACGCAGTATTTT
CASSFQASTDTQYF
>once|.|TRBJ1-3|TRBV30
TGTGCCTGGAGTATTGGAGGTGGCAACACCATATATTTT
CAWSIGGGNTIYF
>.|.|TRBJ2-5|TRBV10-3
TGTGCCATCAGCGGTGCACCTTCGGAGGAGACCCAGTACTTC
CAISGAPSEETQYF
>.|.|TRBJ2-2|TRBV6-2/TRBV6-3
TGTGCCAGCAGTCGGAGGCCTGCTACGAACACCGGGGAGCTGTTTTTT
CASSRRPATNTGELFF
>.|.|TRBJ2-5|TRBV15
TGTGCCACCAGCAGAACCATAGCGGAAGAGACCCAGTACTTC
CATSRTIAEETQYF
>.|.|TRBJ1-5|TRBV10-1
TGCGCCAGCCCCAGGTCCTTTTGGGGCCTGAATCAGCCCCAGCATTTT
CASPRSFWGLNQPQHF
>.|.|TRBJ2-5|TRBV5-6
TGTGCCAGCAGCTTCGAGACAGTCGGGACCCAGTACTTC
CASSFETVGTQYF
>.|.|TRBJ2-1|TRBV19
TGTGCCAGTAGTATTATGACAGACAATGAGCAGTTCTTC
CASSIMTDNEQFF
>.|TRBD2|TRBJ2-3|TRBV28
TGTGCCAGCTTTAGCGGGGGGGCCGGTCAGGATACGCAGTATTTT
CASFSGGAGQDTQYF
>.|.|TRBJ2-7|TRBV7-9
TGTGCCAGCAGCTTAGGAACTACCAGAGAGCAGTACTTC
CASSLGTTREQYF
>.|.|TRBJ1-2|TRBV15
TGTGCCACCGCGAATAACAGGGAAATTGGGGGCTACACCTTC
CATANNREIGGYTF
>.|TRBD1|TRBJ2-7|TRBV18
TGTGCCAGCTCAGAAGGGGGACAGAACAAGCAGTACTTC
CASSEGGQNKQYF
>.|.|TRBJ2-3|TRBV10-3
TGTGCCATCAGTGAGTTTAGTAGCGGCACAGATACGCAGTATTTT
CAISEFSSGTDTQYF
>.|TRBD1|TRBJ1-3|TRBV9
TGTGCCAGCAGCGTAGTGGGGGACAGCTCTGGAAACACCATATATTTT
CASSVVGDSSGNTIYF
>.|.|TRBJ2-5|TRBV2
TGTGCCAGCAGGCGGGGCGTGGGACAAGAGACCCAGTACTTC
CASRRGVGQETQYF
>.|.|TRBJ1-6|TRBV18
TGTGCCAGCTCATTAGGACAGCTGGGGGATAATTCACCCCTCCACTTT
CASSLGQLGDNSPLHF